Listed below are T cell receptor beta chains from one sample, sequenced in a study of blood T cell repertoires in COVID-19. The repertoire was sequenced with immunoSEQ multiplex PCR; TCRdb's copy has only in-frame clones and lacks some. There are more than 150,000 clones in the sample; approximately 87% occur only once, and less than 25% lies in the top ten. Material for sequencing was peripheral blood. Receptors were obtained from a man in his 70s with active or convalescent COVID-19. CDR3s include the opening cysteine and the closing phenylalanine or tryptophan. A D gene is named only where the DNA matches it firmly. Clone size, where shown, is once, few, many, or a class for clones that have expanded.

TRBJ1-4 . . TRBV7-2 TGTGCCAGCAGCTTTCAGGGTCTAACTAATGAAAAACTGTTTTTT CASSFQGLTNEKLFF
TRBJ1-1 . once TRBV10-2 TGCGCCAGCAGTCCCCCCCAGGTGAACACTGAAGCTTTCTTT CASSPPQVNTEAFF
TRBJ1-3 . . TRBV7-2 TGTGCCAGCAGCTCGACGGGTATCTCTGGAAACACCATATATTTT CASSSTGISGNTIYF
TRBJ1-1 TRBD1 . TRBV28 TGTGCCAGCAGGGACGGACAGGGCGGTCGGAGGGACACTGAAGCTTTCTTT CASRDGQGGRRDTEAFF
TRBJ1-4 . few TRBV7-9 TGTGCCAGCAGCCTCAGGGGTTCTAATGAAAAACTGTTTTTT CASSLRGSNEKLFF
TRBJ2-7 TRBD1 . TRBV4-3 TGCGCCAGCAGCCAAGGGGGGACAGGGAAGTACGAGCAGTACTTC CASSQGGTGKYEQYF
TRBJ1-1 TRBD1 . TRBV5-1 TGCGCCAGCAGCGGAAGTGGGACAGGGGGCAAAGCTTTCTTT CASSGSGTGGKAFF
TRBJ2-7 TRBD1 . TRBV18 TGTGCCAGCTCAAGGACCGAGGGGGCCGAGCAGTACTTC CASSRTEGAEQYF
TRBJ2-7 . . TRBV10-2 TGCGCCAGCAGTTCGACAGGATACGAGCAGTACTTC CASSSTGYEQYF
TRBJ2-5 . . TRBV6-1 TGTGCCAGCAGTGAAGAAGCAGGGCACCCAGAGACCCAGTACTTC CASSEEAGHPETQYF
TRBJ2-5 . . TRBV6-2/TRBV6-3 TGTGCCAGCAGTAAACTAGGGGCCTTATTGGGGGGGACCCAGTACTTC CASSKLGALLGGTQYF
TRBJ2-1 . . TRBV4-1 TGCGCCAGCAGCTCCTTATCGGGAGCCACCGATGAGCAGTTCTTC CASSSLSGATDEQFF
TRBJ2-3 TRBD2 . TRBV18 TGTGCCAGCTCACCACCCTGGGGACGGGAGGGCACAGATACGCAGTATTTT CASSPPWGREGTDTQYF
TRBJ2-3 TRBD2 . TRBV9 TGTGCCAGCAGCCAGACTAGCGGGGGAGATACGCAGTATTTT CASSQTSGGDTQYF
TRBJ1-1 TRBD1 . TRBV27 TGTGCCAGCAGTGCGGGACAGCCGAACACTGAAGCTTTCTTT CASSAGQPNTEAFF
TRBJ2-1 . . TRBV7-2 TGTGCCAGCACTCGGAGCGGGACATCAAGCTCCTACAATGAGCAGTTCTTC CASTRSGTSSSYNEQFF
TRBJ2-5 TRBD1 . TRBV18 TGTGCCAGCTCACCAACAGGGGCCCAAGAGACCCAGTACTTC CASSPTGAQETQYF
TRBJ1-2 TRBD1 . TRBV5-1 TGCGCCAGCAGCCCGGGACAGGAGGAGGGCTACACCTTC CASSPGQEEGYTF
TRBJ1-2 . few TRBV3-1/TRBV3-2 TGTGCCAGCAGCCAGGGCCGGGGCTACACCTTC CASSQGRGYTF
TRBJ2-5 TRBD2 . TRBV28 TGTGCCAGCAGTTTACTAGCGGGAGAAAAAAAGACCCAGTACTTC CASSLLAGEKKTQYF
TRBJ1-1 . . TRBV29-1 TGCAGCGTTGAAGGTTCTGTGAGGAGGGAAGCTTTCTTT CSVEGSVRREAFF
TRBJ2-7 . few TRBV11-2 TGTGCCAGCAGCTTAGATCGCGGGTTCTCCTACGAGCAGTACTTC CASSLDRGFSYEQYF